This T cell receptor beta chain was sequenced for a study of brain T cells in children with intractable seizures. The repertoire was sequenced with immunoSEQ multiplex PCR; TCRdb's copy has only in-frame clones and lacks some. The top ten hold approximately 1.4% of the sample, which has fewer than 85,000 clones, about 93% seen once. The CDR3 totals 14 residues. Looked up from germline, CDR1 is SGDLS and CDR2 is YYNGEE. V lost 0 bases to trimming and J lost 7 bases, with 10 bases between them. The source material was peripheral blood, sampled at surgery. The TCR was taken from a boy under two years old with tuberous sclerosis and intractable seizures. The chain employs TRBV9 and TRBJ1-4; weak D call: TRBD1 (5 bases). CDR3 amino acids: CASSVGGAGEKLFF. CDR3 nucleotide sequence: TGTGCCAGCAGCGTAGGTGGGGCGGGTGAAAAACTGTTTTTT.